These T cell receptor beta chains were read from a single sample in a study of T cells in localized non-small cell lung cancer. Here immunoSEQ multiplex PCR was the method, and the copy in TCRdb shows in-frame clones only, minus some. The sample consists of some 1,400 clones, 15% to 20% of them appearing once. The material sequenced was lung tumor tissue, taken before any cancer treatment. The receptors were sampled from a woman aged 35-75 years with stage I lung adenocarcinoma. Both conserved end residues are part of each CDR3. D genes are given only for firm matches. Rows give clone size only sometimes, using once, few, many, or a class for an expanded clone.

j_gene	abundance	d_gene	v_gene	CDR3nt	CDR3aa
TRBJ2-2	few	TRBD1	TRBV19	TGTGCCAGTAGTATAGACTTCAGGGGGCGCGTCGGGGAGCTGTTTTTT	CASSIDFRGRVGELFF
TRBJ1-6	.	.	TRBV30	TGTGCCTGGAGTTCAGGGGCGAATTCACCCCTCCACTTT	CAWSSGANSPLHF
TRBJ2-1	.	TRBD1	TRBV12-5	TGTGCTAGTGGTTTTCAAGGAGGGACAGGGGGGACGTTCTTC	CASGFQGGTGGTFF
TRBJ1-3	.	TRBD1	TRBV19	TGTGCCAGTAGTATTGGGACAGGCCTCTCTGGAAACACCATATATTTT	CASSIGTGLSGNTIYF
TRBJ2-3	.	TRBD1	TRBV11-3	TGTGCCAGCAGCTTGTCGGGACAGGGGACGGATACGCAGTATTTT	CASSLSGQGTDTQYF
TRBJ2-7	.	TRBD1	TRBV28	TGTGCCAGCACCCCGACCGGGACAGAATACGAGCAGTACTTC	CASTPTGTEYEQYF
TRBJ2-3	.	TRBD2	TRBV11-3	TGTGCCAGCAGCCCCAGGACTAGGGGAAGCACAGATACGCAGTATTTT	CASSPRTRGSTDTQYF
TRBJ1-2	.	.	TRBV19	TGTGCCAGTAGTATTTGGGCTGACTATGGCTACACCTTC	CASSIWADYGYTF
TRBJ2-3	few	.	TRBV7-2	TGTGCCAGCAGCCGGTCCTACACAGATACGCAGTATTTT	CASSRSYTDTQYF
TRBJ2-7	.	.	TRBV1	TGCGCCAGCAGCCAAGATGGAATAGACGAGCAGTACTTC	CASSQDGIDEQYF
TRBJ1-4	.	TRBD1	TRBV19	TGTGCCAGTAGTATCCCTGACAGGGGGCGCGGTGAAAAACTGTTTTTT	CASSIPDRGRGEKLFF
TRBJ2-7	few	TRBD2	TRBV27	TGTGCCAGCAGTTTTGTGGGCGGACTAGCGGGGTTGAGCTCCTACGAGCAGTACTTC	CASSFVGGLAGLSSYEQYF
TRBJ1-2	.	.	TRBV15	TGTGCCACCAGCCCGTTGGCGGTGAGAGCTAACTATGGCTACACCTTC	CATSPLAVRANYGYTF
TRBJ1-2	.	TRBD1	TRBV6-7	TGTGCCACCAGGGGGAACTATGGCTACACCTTC	CATRGNYGYTF
TRBJ1-3	.	.	TRBV5-1	TGCGCCAGCAGCTTGGGAGGGAAGCGTTCTGGAAACACCATATATTTT	CASSLGGKRSGNTIYF
TRBJ1-1	few	.	TRBV6-8	TGTGCCAGCACGAGGGGCAGGGTCACTGAAGCTTTCTTT	CASTRGRVTEAFF
TRBJ2-1	few	TRBD2	TRBV11-3	TGTGCCAGCAGCTGGAGGAAGACTAGCGGGGGGTTTCAGCAGTTCTTC	CASSWRKTSGGFQQFF
TRBJ1-4	few	.	TRBV9	TGTGCCAGCAGCGCCGAGTGGAGTGAAAAACTGTTTTTT	CASSAEWSEKLFF
TRBJ2-3	.	.	TRBV28	TGTGCCAGCACTAGGAGGGCTGTTAGCACAGATACGCAGTATTTT	CASTRRAVSTDTQYF
TRBJ1-2	large	.	TRBV29-1	TGCAGCGTCGCGGAACCAGAACAGCGGGTGGGTGGCTACACCTTC	CSVAEPEQRVGGYTF
TRBJ2-5	few	.	TRBV11-3	TGTGCCAGCAGTCAAATAGGGGGGAAGGGACAAGAGACCCAGTACTTC	CASSQIGGKGQETQYF
TRBJ2-3	few	TRBD2	TRBV10-2	TGCGCCAGCAGGGGTGGCGGGAGAACAGATACGCAGTATTTT	CASRGGGRTDTQYF
TRBJ2-7	.	TRBD2	TRBV28	TGTGCCAGCAACTTAAGCGGGGGGCCCCCCTACGAGCAGTACTTC	CASNLSGGPPYEQYF
TRBJ1-2	medium-sized	.	TRBV9	TGTGCCAGCAGTCTGACAGCGATCTATGGCTACACCTTC	CASSLTAIYGYTF
TRBJ2-7	.	.	TRBV5-1	TGCGCCAGCAGCTTGGTGGACAGCGGCTACGAGCAGTACTTC	CASSLVDSGYEQYF
TRBJ2-5	few	.	TRBV28	TGTGCCAGCAGTGACAACCGGGGCGACCAAGAGACCCAGTACTTC	CASSDNRGDQETQYF
TRBJ2-3	few	.	TRBV28	TGTGCCAGCAGTTTGCCCGGATCGGGCACAGATACGCAGTATTTT	CASSLPGSGTDTQYF
TRBJ2-7	medium-sized	TRBD1	TRBV11-3	TGTGCCAGCAGCTTGGGGACAGCGAGCTCCTACGAGCAGTACTTC	CASSLGTASSYEQYF
TRBJ2-7	.	.	TRBV28	TGTGCCAGCAGATCTATCCGACAGCGTTCCTACGAGCAGTACTTC	CASRSIRQRSYEQYF
TRBJ2-5	few	TRBD1	TRBV6-8	TGTGCCAGCGGGGGAACAGGGGGCTTCCAAGAGACCCAGTACTTC	CASGGTGGFQETQYF
TRBJ2-5	few	.	TRBV11-3	TGTGCCAGCACCGCGATTGGGGGTCAAGAGACCCAGTACTTC	CASTAIGGQETQYF
TRBJ2-1	.	TRBD2	TRBV18	TGTGCCAGCTCACCACTCCCGACTAGCGAATACAATGAGCAGTTCTTC	CASSPLPTSEYNEQFF
TRBJ2-7	medium-sized	TRBD1	TRBV6-8	TGTGCCAGCAGTTACGTCCAGGGACAGGGTAACTACGAGCAGTACTTC	CASSYVQGQGNYEQYF
TRBJ2-3	.	TRBD2	TRBV11-3	TGTGCCAGCAGCCTACCACTAGCGGGAGGCACAGATACGCAGTATTTT	CASSLPLAGGTDTQYF
TRBJ1-2	.	.	TRBV1	TGCGCCAGCAGCCAAGCTGCGCAGGGCTCAGGGGGTGGCTACACCTTC	CASSQAAQGSGGGYTF
TRBJ2-7	few	TRBD2	TRBV4-1	TGCACCAGCAGCCGGGGGACTAGCGGGAGATCCCACGAGCAGTACTTC	CTSSRGTSGRSHEQYF
TRBJ1-1	.	.	TRBV10-1	TGCGCCAGCAGTGGGGACACTGAAGCTTTCTTT	CASSGDTEAFF
TRBJ1-2	medium-sized	.	TRBV28	TGTGCCAGCACCCCGCCTGACAGGCTCTACACCTTC	CASTPPDRLYTF
TRBJ1-2	.	.	TRBV19	TGTGCCAGTAGCCCTGGGATCCGGGGAGGCTACACCTTC	CASSPGIRGGYTF
TRBJ2-3	.	TRBD2	TRBV18	TGTGCCAGCTCCCGAGGACTAGCGGGAGACGGAATGGTTGGTACGCAGTATTTT	CASSRGLAGDGMVGTQYF
TRBJ2-5	few	.	TRBV11-3	TGTGCCAGCAGCCCCCGGGACAATCGGGAGACCCAGTACTTC	CASSPRDNRETQYF
TRBJ2-3	large	.	TRBV6-8	TGTGCCAGCAGTCCGATTTGGGGGGCCGAGTCTTATTTT	CASSPIWGAESYF
TRBJ2-7	few	TRBD1	TRBV11-3	TGTGCCAGCAGCGTGGACAGGGCTTCCTCCTACGAGCAGTACTTC	CASSVDRASSYEQYF
TRBJ1-5	medium-sized	TRBD1	TRBV6-8	TGTGCCAGCAGTCTCCAAACAGGGGGCAATCAGCCCCAGCATTTT	CASSLQTGGNQPQHF
TRBJ2-7	few	TRBD1	TRBV30	TGTGCCTGGATGGGCAAGAGAACAGGGGGCTACGAGCAGTACTTC	CAWMGKRTGGYEQYF
TRBJ2-7	.	.	TRBV14	TGTGCCAGCAGCCAAGTCGCGGGGCCCTACGAGCAGTACTTC	CASSQVAGPYEQYF
TRBJ1-1	few	.	TRBV6-8	TGTGCCAGCAGTTACCTACAGGGGAACACTGAAGCTTTCTTT	CASSYLQGNTEAFF
TRBJ2-3	few	.	TRBV7-7	TGTGCCAGCAGTCCTCTAGCGCGAAGCACAGATACGCAGTATTTT	CASSPLARSTDTQYF
TRBJ2-3	.	.	TRBV11-3	TGTGCCAGCAGCTTGGGCGGGGGCCTTCGCACAGATACGCAGTATTTT	CASSLGGGLRTDTQYF
TRBJ2-7	.	.	TRBV19	TGTGCCAGTAGTATCGGGATGGTTGAGTACGAGCAGTACTTC	CASSIGMVEYEQYF
TRBJ2-5	few	.	TRBV18	TGTGCCAGCTCACCGATACAAGAGACCCAGTACTTC	CASSPIQETQYF
TRBJ1-1	few	.	TRBV28	TGTGCCAGCAGTTTAGTGAGGGTAGGTTTGACTGAAGCTTTCTTT	CASSLVRVGLTEAFF
TRBJ1-2	.	TRBD1	TRBV30	TGTGCCTGGATTTCAGGGGGTGACTCTAGGGGCTACACCTTC	CAWISGGDSRGYTF
TRBJ2-7	few	.	TRBV30	TGTGCCTGGAGTGTGCCGGGGACTGGTCCCTACGAGCAGTACTTC	CAWSVPGTGPYEQYF
TRBJ2-2	few	.	TRBV9	TGTGCCAGCACAGCGGAGCTGAACACCGGGGAGCTGTTTTTT	CASTAELNTGELFF
TRBJ2-7	.	TRBD1	TRBV9	TGTGCCAGCAGCCCCCGGGACAGGGGGAGGCAGGAGCAGTACTTC	CASSPRDRGRQEQYF
TRBJ1-1	large	.	TRBV28	TGTGCCAGCAGGGACGCCTGGAGGGGCACGGGCACTGAAGCTTTCTTT	CASRDAWRGTGTEAFF
TRBJ1-1	few	.	TRBV28	TGTGCCAGCAGTACACGTGGGGGCGGACGCACTGAAGCTTTCTTT	CASSTRGGGRTEAFF
TRBJ1-2	medium-sized	TRBD1	TRBV6-8	TGTGCCAGCAGTTTGGACAGGGTGGACTATGGCTACACCTTC	CASSLDRVDYGYTF